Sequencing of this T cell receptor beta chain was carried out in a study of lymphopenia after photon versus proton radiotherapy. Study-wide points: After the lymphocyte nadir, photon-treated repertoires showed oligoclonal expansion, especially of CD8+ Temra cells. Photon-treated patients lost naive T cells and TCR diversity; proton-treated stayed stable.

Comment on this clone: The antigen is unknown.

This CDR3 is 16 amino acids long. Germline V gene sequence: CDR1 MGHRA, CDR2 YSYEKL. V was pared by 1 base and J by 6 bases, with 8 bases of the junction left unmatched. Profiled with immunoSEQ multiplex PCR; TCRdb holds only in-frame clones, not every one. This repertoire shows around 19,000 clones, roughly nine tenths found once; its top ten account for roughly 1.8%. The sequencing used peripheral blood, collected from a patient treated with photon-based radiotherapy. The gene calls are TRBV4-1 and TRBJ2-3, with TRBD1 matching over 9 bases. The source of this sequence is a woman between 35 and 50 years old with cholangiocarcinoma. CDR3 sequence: CASSQARTGVSDTQYF. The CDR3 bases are TGCGCCAGCAGCCAAGCTCGGACAGGGGTATCGGATACGCAGTATTTT.